The subject of this entry is one T cell receptor (beta chain). Its antigen is not known. TCRdb's table, derived via immunoSEQ multiplex PCR, lists solely in-frame clones and lacks some. The profile shows fewer than 100,000 clones, more than 75% of them singletons. The entry originates in a study of cytomegalovirus exposure and HLA in healthy donors. Overall study results and limits: Through in vitro validation, a few CMV-associated chains were shown to be specific for CMV antigens.

The CDR3 has 15 amino acids. Germline V CDR1 and CDR2: KGHSH, LQKENI. Trimming stripped 7 bases from V and 0 bases from J, with 12 bases between. J is TRBJ2-2 and V is TRBV18, with a weak D call TRBD2 (6 bases). Material for sequencing was PBMCs. The sequence was obtained from a man aged 25 to 40 in good health and CMV-seronegative. The CDR3 protein is CASFPTRANTGELFF. The CDR3 DNA is TGTGCCAGCTTCCCGACTAGGGCGAACACCGGGGAGCTGTTTTTT.